The text below deals with one T cell receptor beta chain. Generated by immunoSEQ multiplex PCR, the TCRdb table keeps only in-frame clones and is missing some. Among about 250,000 clones listed, around 80% were seen once. The data stem from a study of control samples from healthy donors and cancer patients. Germline CDR1 is SEHNR and CDR2 is FQNEAQ (reference sequence). The CDR3 sequence is 13 residues long. Trimming left V 2 bases short and J 8 bases short, with 12 bases between. The gene calls are TRBV7-9 and TRBJ1-2; possibly TRBD1 for D (6 bases). The sequenced sample was PBMCs. The sequence was collected from a woman in her fifties or sixties with lung cancer. This chain's CDR3 is CASSLSGGEGYTF. The CDR3 DNA reads TGTGCCAGCAGCTTATCCGGGGGCGAGGGCTACACCTTC.